Below are 14 T cell receptor beta chains sequenced from a single sample in a study of cytomegalovirus exposure and HLA in healthy donors. TCRdb keeps only in-frame clones here, not all; method: immunoSEQ multiplex PCR. The table includes tens of thousands of clones, 80% to 95% detected once. The sample was PBMCs. Receptors were obtained from a young man in good health and CMV-seronegative.

The J gene is TRBJ2-5, the V gene TRBV2, with D perhaps matching TRBD2 (5 bases). This CDR3 is 14 amino acids long. Deletions cut 0 bases from V and 5 bases from J, with 10 bases between. Germline loops: CDR1 SNHLY, CDR2 FYNNEI. In DNA form, the CDR3 reads TGTGCCAGCAGTGAAGCAGCCGGGAAGGAGACCCAGTACTTC. Its translation is CASSEAAGKETQYF.

This chain uses TRBV7-8 with TRBJ1-2; 9 bases map to TRBD1. This CDR3 comprises 15 residues. J was trimmed by 2 bases and V by 0 bases; bases with no gene match: 1. Per germline, CDR1 SGHVS and CDR2 FQNEAQ. The CDR3 bases are TGTGCCAGCAGCTTAGCAGGGACAGGGAACTATGGCTACACCTTC. Protein product: CASSLAGTGNYGYTF.

The V call is TRBV9, the J call TRBJ2-7, with TRBD2 matching over 9 bases. With 2 bases clipped from V and 6 bases from J, the junction kept 9 bases outside the gene matches. The germline CDR1 and CDR2 sequences are SGDLS and YYNGEE. This CDR3 comprises 15 residues. CDR3 coding DNA: TGTGCCAGCAGCGTCGGAGTAGCGGGAGTCTCCGAGCAGTACTTC. Translated: CASSVGVAGVSEQYF.

This chain uses TRBV7-3 with TRBJ2-7, with D unclear. This CDR3 is built from 15 residues. Germline values: CDR1 SGHTA, CDR2 FQGTGA. With 5 bases removed from V and 0 bases from J, the gap between germline ends came to 14 bases. The CDR3 here is CASSPGYGASYEQYF. The CDR3, as DNA: TGTGCCAGCAGCCCCGGGTATGGAGCCTCCTACGAGCAGTACTTC. Looking up the rest from reference TRBV7-3 and TRBJ2-7 gives the full variable domain: GAGVSQTPSNKVTEKGKYVELRCDPISGHTALYWYRQSLGQGPEFLIYFQGTGAADDSGLPNDRFFAVRPEGSVSTLKIQRTERGDSAVYLCASSPGYGASYEQYFGPGTRLTVT.

V usage is TRBV28 and J usage is TRBJ1-5; tentatively, D is TRBD1 (5 bases). The germline CDR1 and CDR2 sequences are MDHEN and SYDVKM. The V end was cut by 11 bases, the J end by 5 bases, with 19 bases between. The CDR3 is 14 residues long. Here the CDR3 DNA reads TGTGCCTCTCGGGCGGGGGACCCCTATCAGCCCCAGCATTTT. It codes for CASRAGDPYQPQHF.

The chain is built from TRBV5-1 and TRBJ2-4, with 8 positions matching TRBD2. The germline V gene encodes CDR1 SGHRS and CDR2 YFSETQ. The CDR3 contains 14 residues. V dropped 5 bases and J dropped 8; count of bases not matched to a gene: 9. The CDR3 bases are TGCGCCAGCAGAAGAGGAGCGGGAGCGTACATTCAGTACTTC. Protein: CASRRGAGAYIQYF.

Here the CDR3 DNA reads TGTGCCAGCAGCTTGGGACAGGGGTACAATGAGCAGTTCTTC. Translation: CASSLGQGYNEQFF. The V call is TRBV5-8, the J call TRBJ2-1; 8 bases map to TRBD1. This CDR3 is built from 14 residues. Germline lookup yields CDR1 SGHTS and CDR2 YDEGEE. Losses at the gene ends were 0 bases for V and 4 bases for J; bases not matched to a gene: 0. Drawing the rest from reference TRBV5-8 and TRBJ2-1, the complete variable domain is EAGVTQSPTHLIKTRGQQATLRCSPISGHTSVYWYQQALGLGLQFLLWYDEGEERNRGNFPPRFSGRQFPNYSSELNVNALELEDSALYLCASSLGQGYNEQFFGPGTRLTVL.

The DNA of the CDR3 is TGCGCCAGCCGCCTCCTAAGGGGAGATACGCAGTATTTT. It specifies CASRLLRGDTQYF. The chain employs TRBV5-1 and TRBJ2-3; D perhaps matches TRBD1 (5 bases). The CDR3 runs 13 residues. The germline V and J ends were trimmed by 7 bases and 5 bases, with 14 bases remaining between them. Per the germline V gene, CDR1 is SGHRS and CDR2 is YFSETQ. The entire variable domain, with the rest obtained from reference TRBV5-1 and TRBJ2-3, is as follows: KAGVTQTPRYLIKTRGQQVTLSCSPISGHRSVSWYQQTPGQGLQFLFEYFSETQRNKGNFPGRFSGRQFSNSRSEMNVSTLELGDSALYLCASRLLRGDTQYFGPGTRLTVL.

The chain combines TRBV7-8 with TRBJ2-3; weak D call: TRBD2 (6 bases). This CDR3 region has 13 residues. The germline CDR1 and CDR2 sequences are SGHVS and FQNEAQ. Trimming cost V 3 bases and J 6 bases, with 10 bases left between them. The CDR3 bases are TGTGCCAGCAGCTTGGGGGGTTTGGATACGCAGTATTTT. Its translation is CASSLGGLDTQYF.

CDR3 region: CASSITGFQPQHF. DNA for the CDR3: TGTGCCAGTAGTATTACAGGGTTTCAGCCCCAGCATTTT. The rearrangement joins TRBV19 to TRBJ1-5, with D possibly being TRBD1 (6 bases). The V end was cut by 3 bases, the J end by 6 bases, with 9 bases between. The CDR3 spans 13 residues. The V gene's germline CDR1 is LNHDA and CDR2 SQIVND (reference sequence).

The chain is built from TRBV6-5 and TRBJ2-7, with a possible D match to TRBD1 (5 bases). Germline V gene data show CDR1 as MNHEY and CDR2 as SVGAGI. The V gene lost 4 bases and the J gene lost 4 bases, with 14 bases spanning the gap. CDR3 size: 14 residues. CDR3 sequence (DNA): TGTGCCAGCAGTTCCGGCCAGGCAGGGTACGAGCAGTACTTC. This sequence encodes CASSSGQAGYEQYF.

The chain links TRBV5-1 to TRBJ1-1, with no clear D. V lost 0 bases, J lost 1 base, and 7 bases lay in between. Germline V gene sequence: CDR1 SGHRS, CDR2 YFSETQ. This CDR3 comprises 14 residues. CDR3 region: CASSLAPGNTEAFF. DNA for the CDR3: TGCGCCAGCAGCTTGGCCCCGGGGAACACTGAAGCTTTCTTT.

This rearrangement joins TRBV28 to TRBJ2-3; D remains unclear. The CDR3 consists of 12 residues. The germline gives CDR1 MDHEN, CDR2 SYDVKM. V was shortened by 5 bases and J by 4 bases, with 7 bases between the two germline ends. The CDR3 loop is CASSPRADTQYF. DNA for the CDR3: TGTGCCAGCAGTCCCCGGGCAGATACGCAGTATTTT.

This chain joins TRBV6-1 and TRBJ2-7; D remains ambiguous. Germline assignment: CDR1 MNHNS and CDR2 SASEGT. The length of the CDR3 is 11 residues. V was cut by 8 bases and J by 2 bases, with 7 bases left in between. The CDR3 DNA reads as TGTGCCAGCCAGCAGGCCTACGAGCAGTACTTC. The encoded protein is CASQQAYEQYF.